A single sample gave rise to the 15 T cell receptor beta chains below, sequenced in a study of CD8+ T cells in alopecia areata. Sequencing templates came from extracted RNA that was reverse transcribed into cDNA. The repertoire was sequenced with immunoSEQ multiplex PCR; TCRdb's copy has only in-frame clones and lacks some. The table has under 150,000 clones, 61% seen once; the top ten hold around 5.7%. The sample's treatment: oral pan-JAK inhibitor, 5-10 mg twice daily. This sample comprised CD4+ T cells sorted from blood, obtained at week 4, from a patient treated with tofacitinib. The receptors originated from a human donor with alopecia areata.

This clone came up a few times. V is TRBV6-1 and J is TRBJ1-2; no definite D call. The germline gives CDR1 MNHNS, CDR2 SASEGT. The CDR3 loop spans 13 amino acids. With 3 bases removed from V and 2 bases from J, the gap between germline ends came to 7 bases. As DNA, the CDR3 is TGTGCCAGCAGTGAGTCGGGCAACTATGGCTACACCTTC. This translates into CASSESGNYGYTF.

The chain recombines TRBV6-6 with TRBJ2-1; TRBD2 matches 12 bases. The V and J ends lost 5 bases and 5 bases, in that order; junction bases with no gene match: 1. The CDR3 covers 14 residues. Germline CDR1 reads MNHNY; CDR2 reads SVGAGI (reference sequence). The CDR3 DNA is TGTGCCAGCAGTCGACTAGCGGGGGACAATGAGCAGTTCTTC. It encodes CASSRLAGDNEQFF.

V gene TRBV29-1 combines with J gene TRBJ1-2; a weak D match, TRBD1 (5 bases). Deletions cut 0 bases from V and 2 bases from J, with 10 bases between. Germline CDR1 SQVTM, CDR2 ANQGSEA. The CDR3 loop spans 14 amino acids. CDR3 bases: TGCAGCGTTGAAGATCCCGGGGACAACTATGGCTACACCTTC. Protein product: CSVEDPGDNYGYTF.

This clone showed up just once. V usage is TRBV6-6 and J usage is TRBJ2-5, with D possibly being TRBD2 (6 bases). The CDR3 is made up of 13 amino acids. Looked up from germline, CDR1 is MNHNY and CDR2 is SVGAGI (reference sequence). Deletions cut 6 bases from V and 4 bases from J, with 12 bases between. The CDR3 nucleotides read TGTGCCAGCAGATGGGGGGTTGGAGAGACCCAGTACTTC. Translating gives CASRWGVGETQYF.

The genes are TRBV25-1 and TRBJ1-2; D is perhaps TRBD1 (6 bases). Between the trimmed V and J ends, which lost 6 bases and 3 bases, there was a span of 14 bases. CDR1 is MGHDK and CDR2 is SYGVNS in the germline V gene. The length of the CDR3 is 14 residues. CDR3 in DNA: TGTGCCAGCAGCCGGGGGGCGGCTTACTATGGCTACACCTTC. Translated: CASSRGAAYYGYTF.

This chain uses TRBV18 with TRBJ1-2; D call uncertain. Germline loops: CDR1 KGHSH, CDR2 LQKENI. The CDR3 extends over 11 amino acids. V was clipped by 5 bases and J by 4 bases, with 5 bases between them. The CDR3 reads CASSSSYGYTF. The CDR3, as DNA: TGTGCCAGCTCATCAAGCTATGGCTACACCTTC.

This chain uses TRBV4-2 with TRBJ1-2; maybe TRBD1 (5 bases). The germline V and J ends were trimmed by 1 base and 2 bases, with 14 bases remaining between them. CDR1 is LGHNA and CDR2 is YNFKEQ in the germline V gene. CDR3 length equals 16 residues. CDR3 DNA sequence: TGTGCCAGCAGCCAAGGGACCGGGACGGAGAACTATGGCTACACCTTC. Amino acids: CASSQGTGTENYGYTF.

This rearrangement joins TRBV28 to TRBJ2-5; 11 bases agree with TRBD1. Looked up from germline, CDR1 is MDHEN and CDR2 is SYDVKM. The CDR3 sequence is 19 residues long. V shed 4 bases and J 0 bases; nucleotides not matched to a gene: 13. The CDR3 nucleotides are TGTGCCAGCAGTTCCCCTTTAGGACAGGGGGCTTCGTACCAAGAGACCCAGTACTTC. Translating gives CASSSPLGQGASYQETQYF.

The chain carries TRBV7-3 and TRBJ2-1; no reliable D call. The CDR3 consists of 13 residues. Per germline, CDR1 SGHTA and CDR2 FQGTGA. Trimming pared 4 bases from V and 7 bases from J, leaving 11 bases between. The CDR3 is CASSSLLTNEQFF. CDR3 sequence (DNA): TGTGCCAGCAGCTCCCTCTTGACGAATGAGCAGTTCTTC.

V and J are TRBV7-2 and TRBJ2-1; 7 bases are a match to TRBD1. The V segment lost 1 base and the J segment 4 bases; nucleotides outside the gene matches: 4. CDR3 length: 15 residues. Germline CDR1 and CDR2: SGHTA and FQGNSA. CDR3: CASSLDPRGYNEQFF. CDR3 DNA sequence: TGTGCCAGCAGCTTAGATCCCAGGGGGTACAATGAGCAGTTCTTC. Variable domain in full (rest from reference TRBV7-2 and TRBJ2-1): GAGVSQSPSNKVTEKGKDVELRCDPISGHTALYWYRQSLGQGLEFLIYFQGNSAPDKSGLPSDRFSAERTGGSVSTLTIQRTQQEDSAVYLCASSLDPRGYNEQFFGPGTRLTVL.

The V and J genes are TRBV5-5 and TRBJ2-1; 12 bases are shared with TRBD2. With V trimmed by 4 bases and J by 0 bases, 8 bases remained unmatched. Germline CDR1 reads SGHKS; CDR2 reads YYEKEE (reference sequence). The CDR3 sequence is 18 residues long. The CDR3 bases are TGTGCCAGCAGCCCGCGGACTAGCGGGATGAGCTCCTACAATGAGCAGTTCTTC. This gives the protein CASSPRTSGMSSYNEQFF.

V and J are TRBV7-8 and TRBJ2-7; the D is unclear. The CDR3 extends over 15 amino acids. V was shortened by 3 bases and J by 4 bases, with 16 bases between the two germline ends. The germline V gene has CDR1 SGHVS and CDR2 FQNEAQ. The CDR3 reads CASSFPRLGNYEQYF. As DNA, the CDR3 is TGTGCCAGCAGCTTTCCCCGTTTGGGGAATTACGAGCAGTACTTC.

The chain employs TRBV10-3 and TRBJ2-2; D remains unclear. V dropped 7 bases and J dropped 6 bases, with 9 bases sitting between them. Germline CDR1 is ENHRY and CDR2 is SYGVKD. The CDR3 has 12 amino acids. The CDR3 DNA sequence: TGTGCCATCACCCAGACGTCCGGGGAGCTGTTTTTT. It encodes CAITQTSGELFF.

J is TRBJ2-3 and V is TRBV7-9, with D possibly TRBD2 on 5 matching bases. The CDR3 has 15 amino acids. The V gene lost 2 bases and the J gene lost 1 base, with 10 bases spanning the gap. Germline V lookup: CDR1 SEHNR, CDR2 FQNEAQ (reference sequence). The CDR3 DNA follows: TGTGCCAGCAGCTTAAATAGAGCGGGCACAGATACGCAGTATTTT. The encoded protein is CASSLNRAGTDTQYF.

The chain has TRBV28 and TRBJ1-2; D is unresolved. The CDR3 extends over 12 amino acids. In germline, CDR1 is MDHEN, CDR2 SYDVKM. The V end was cut by 5 bases, the J end by 4 bases, with 8 bases between. The CDR3 DNA sequence: TGTGCCAGCAGTCTGAAACTCTATGGCTACACCTTC. It translates to CASSLKLYGYTF.